This TCR beta chain was sequenced during a study of blood T cell repertoires in COVID-19. As for the study in general: Spain, Italy and the United States supplied samples that represented acute and convalescent COVID-19. From T cells, B-cell-depleted T cells, or PBMCs came the material, which was cDNA or gDNA.

The authors' processing: Estimation of nucleated cell counts relied on the amplification of reference gene primers. Data came from immunoSEQ multiplex PCR; TCRdb stores just in-frame clones and leaves some out. V and J calls and clone size come straight from that table; D and trimming were deduced from the DNA. The sample lists more than 250,000 clones, almost 85% occurring once. This clone was seen a handful of times. CDR3 length: 11 residues. The germline CDR1 and CDR2 sequences are SEHNR and FQNEAQ (reference sequence). The V end lost 5 bases, the J end lost 7 bases, and 9 bases lay between the germline ends.

The sequencing sample was made of peripheral blood. The rearrangement links TRBV7-9 to TRBJ2-7; perhaps TRBD2 as D (5 bases). The TCR comes from a man aged 45 to 65 with active or convalescent COVID-19. This CDR3 is CASSGTGEQYF. CDR3 in DNA: TGTGCCAGCAGCGGAACGGGGGAGCAGTACTTC.